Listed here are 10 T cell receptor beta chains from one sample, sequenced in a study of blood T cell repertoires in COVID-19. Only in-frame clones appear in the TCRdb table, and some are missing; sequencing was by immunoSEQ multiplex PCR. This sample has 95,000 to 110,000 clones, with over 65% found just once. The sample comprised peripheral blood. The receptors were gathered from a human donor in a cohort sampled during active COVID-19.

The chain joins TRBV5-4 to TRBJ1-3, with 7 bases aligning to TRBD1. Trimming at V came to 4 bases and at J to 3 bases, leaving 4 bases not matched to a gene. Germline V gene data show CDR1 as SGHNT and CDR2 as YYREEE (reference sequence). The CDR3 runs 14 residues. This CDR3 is CASSLDRFGNTIYF. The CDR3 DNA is TGTGCCAGCAGCCTGGACAGGTTTGGAAACACCATATATTTT.

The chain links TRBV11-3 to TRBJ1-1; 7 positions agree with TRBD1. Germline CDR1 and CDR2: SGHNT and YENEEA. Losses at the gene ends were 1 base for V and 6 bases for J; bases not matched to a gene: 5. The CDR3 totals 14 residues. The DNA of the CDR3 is TGTGCCAGCAGCTTAGCTAGACAGGGCGCTGAAGCTTTCTTT. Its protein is CASSLARQGAEAFF.

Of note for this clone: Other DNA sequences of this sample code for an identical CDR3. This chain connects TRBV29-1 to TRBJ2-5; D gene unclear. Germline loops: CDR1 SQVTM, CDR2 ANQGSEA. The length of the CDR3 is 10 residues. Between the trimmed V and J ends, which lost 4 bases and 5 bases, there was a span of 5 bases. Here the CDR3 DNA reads TGCAGCGTTGCTTCGGAGACCCAGTACTTC. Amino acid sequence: CSVASETQYF.

CDR3 sequence reads: CATSRAGLPSNQPQHF. The CDR3, as DNA: TGTGCCACCAGCAGAGCGGGACTCCCAAGCAATCAGCCCCAGCATTTT. The chain couples TRBV15 to TRBJ1-5, with D perhaps matching TRBD1 (5 bases). The CDR3 consists of 16 residues. Trimming stripped 1 base from V and 1 base from J, with 11 bases between. Germline assignment: CDR1 LNHNV and CDR2 YYDKDF (reference sequence).

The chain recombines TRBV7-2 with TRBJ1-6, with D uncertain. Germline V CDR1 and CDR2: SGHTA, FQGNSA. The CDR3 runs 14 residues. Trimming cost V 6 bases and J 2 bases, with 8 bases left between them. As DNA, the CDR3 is TGTGCCAGCAGTTTGGGCGCCTATAATTCACCCCTCCACTTT. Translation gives CASSLGAYNSPLHF. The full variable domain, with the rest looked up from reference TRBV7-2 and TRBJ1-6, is GAGVSQSPSNKVTEKGKDVELRCDPISGHTALYWYRQSLGQGLEFLIYFQGNSAPDKSGLPSDRFSAERTGGSVSTLTIQRTQQEDSAVYLCASSLGAYNSPLHFGNGTRLTVT.

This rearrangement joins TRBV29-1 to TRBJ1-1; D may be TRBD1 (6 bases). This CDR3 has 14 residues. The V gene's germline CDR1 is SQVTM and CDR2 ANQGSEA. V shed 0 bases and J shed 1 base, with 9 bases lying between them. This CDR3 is CSVEDIQGNTEAFF. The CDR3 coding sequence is TGCAGCGTTGAAGATATACAGGGGAACACTGAAGCTTTCTTT.

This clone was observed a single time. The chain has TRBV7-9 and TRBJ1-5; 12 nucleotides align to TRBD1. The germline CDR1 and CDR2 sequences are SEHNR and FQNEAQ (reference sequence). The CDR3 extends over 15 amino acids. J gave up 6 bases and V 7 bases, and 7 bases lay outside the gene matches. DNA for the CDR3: TGTGCCAGCACCCCCGGGACAGGGGGCGTTCAGCCCCAGCATTTT. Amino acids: CASTPGTGGVQPQHF.

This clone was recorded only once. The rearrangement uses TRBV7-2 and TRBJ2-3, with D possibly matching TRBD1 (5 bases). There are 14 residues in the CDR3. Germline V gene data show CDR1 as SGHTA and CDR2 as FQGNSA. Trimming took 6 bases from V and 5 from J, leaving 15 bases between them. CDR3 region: CASRYRGSVDTQYF. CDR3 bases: TGTGCCAGCAGATATAGGGGCTCGGTAGATACGCAGTATTTT.

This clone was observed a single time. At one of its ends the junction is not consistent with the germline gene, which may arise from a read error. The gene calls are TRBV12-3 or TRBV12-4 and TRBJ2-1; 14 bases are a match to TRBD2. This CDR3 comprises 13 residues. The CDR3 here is CASRGLAGGLLVF. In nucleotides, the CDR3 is TGTGCCAGCAGAGGACTAGCGGGGGGCCTTCTGGTCTTC.

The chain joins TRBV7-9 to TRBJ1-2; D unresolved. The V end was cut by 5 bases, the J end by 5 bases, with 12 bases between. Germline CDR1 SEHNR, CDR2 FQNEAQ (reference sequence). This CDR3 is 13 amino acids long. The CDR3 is CASSPGFGYGYTF. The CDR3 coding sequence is TGTGCCAGCAGCCCCGGTTTCGGGTATGGCTACACCTTC. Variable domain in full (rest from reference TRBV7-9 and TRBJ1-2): DTGVSQNPRHKITKRGQNVTFRCDPISEHNRLYWYRQTLGQGPEFLTYFQNEAQLEKSRLLSDRFSAERPKGSFSTLEIQRTEQGDSAMYLCASSPGFGYGYTFGSGTRLTVV.